The 21 T cell receptor beta chains below come from one sample, sequenced in a study of blood T cell repertoires in COVID-19 (dated by TCRdb to about 2020). To prepare the library, the immunoSEQ multiplex PCR assay was applied. Not all clones reach the TCRdb copy of this immuneACCESS table, which keeps in-frame sequences only. Checked studies attribute under half of the gap to unresolved V genes and leave the rest unexplained. In this sample the table shows 80,000 to 90,000 clones, around four fifths of which occur a single time. The ten largest clones capture roughly 12% of the sample. The sample taken for sequencing was peripheral blood. Source of these receptors: a man in his 70s with acute or convalescent COVID-19.

The chain recombines TRBV19 with TRBJ1-2, with D possibly being TRBD1 (5 bases). The germline CDR1 and CDR2 sequences are LNHDA and SQIVND (reference sequence). The V end was cut by 0 bases, the J end by 6 bases, with 14 bases between. The CDR3 loop spans 15 amino acids. CDR3: CASSIDLGRVDGYTF. In nucleotides, the CDR3 is TGTGCCAGTAGTATAGATCTGGGCAGGGTCGATGGCTACACCTTC.

The chain is built from TRBV10-2 and TRBJ1-5; D possibly corresponds to TRBD1 (5 bases). Looked up from germline, CDR1 is WSHSY and CDR2 is SAAADI. The CDR3 is 16 residues long. V shed 1 base and J shed 0 bases, with 10 bases lying between them. In DNA, the CDR3 is TGCGCCAGCAGTGAGTTGGGAGGGGATAGCAATCAGCCCCAGCATTTT. It encodes CASSELGGDSNQPQHF.

The V gene is TRBV5-1, the J gene TRBJ2-3; 9 bases are a match to TRBD2. Per germline, CDR1 SGHRS and CDR2 YFSETQ. V shed 2 bases and J 3 bases; nucleotides not matched to a gene: 4. This CDR3 is built from 15 residues. CDR3 region: CASSFLAGVTDTQYF. CDR3 DNA sequence: TGCGCCAGCAGCTTCTTAGCGGGGGTGACAGATACGCAGTATTTT.

The CDR3 loop reads CAHGTSGGNGETQYF. The CDR3 DNA reads as TGTGCCCATGGGACTAGCGGGGGTAATGGAGAGACCCAGTACTTC. This chain links TRBV30 with TRBJ2-5; 14 bases align to TRBD2. J gave up 4 bases and V 8 bases, and 9 bases lay outside the gene matches. The CDR3 spans 15 residues. In germline, CDR1 is GTSNPN, CDR2 SVGIG (reference sequence).

The chain's CDR3 is CASSLVVAGSLLYNEQFF. CDR3 nucleotides: TGTGCCAGCAGCTTAGTGGTGGCGGGGTCACTCCTTTACAATGAGCAGTTCTTC. The rearrangement uses TRBV7-4 and TRBJ2-1; D perhaps matches TRBD2 (6 bases). The CDR3 is 18 residues long. The germline V and J ends were trimmed by 1 base and 4 bases, with 20 bases remaining between them. From germline, CDR1 is SGHVT and CDR2 SQSDAQ.

V gene TRBV6-5 combines with J gene TRBJ2-7; 9 nucleotides match TRBD2. The V gene end was trimmed by 5 bases and the J gene end by 2 bases; junction bases not matched to a gene: 4. CDR1 and CDR2 from the germline V gene are MNHEY and SVGAGI. The CDR3 length is 14 residues. The CDR3 bases are TGTGCCAGCAGTCGCGGGAGGGCTACCTACGAGCAGTACGTC. This codes for CASSRGRATYEQYV.

This chain links TRBV21-1 with TRBJ1-1; TRBD1 reflects the table's D call only, with no check against the DNA. TRBV21-1 is recorded as a pseudogene. This CDR3 spans 18 amino acids. The CDR3 DNA reads as TGTGCCAGCAGCAAAGACCCACTGTCGGGGACAGGGGACACTGAAGCTTTCTTT. It yields the protein CASSKDPLSGTGDTEAFF.

This clone was detected once. The genes are TRBV5-1 and TRBJ2-3; 7 nucleotides agree with TRBD2. The trim removed 0 bases at V and 0 bases at J, leaving 4 bases unmatched. Germline V gene sequence: CDR1 SGHRS, CDR2 YFSETQ. This CDR3 region has 16 residues. DNA of the CDR3: TGCGCCAGCAGCTTGGCGTTAGCGGGCAGCACAGATACGCAGTATTTT. This gives the protein CASSLALAGSTDTQYF.

The chain joins TRBV7-8 to TRBJ2-7; D possibly corresponds to TRBD2 (7 bases). Trimming shortened V by 1 base and J by 2 bases, and 12 bases separated the two germline ends. Germline CDR1 and CDR2: SGHVS and FQNEAQ. This CDR3 is 15 amino acids long. The CDR3 protein is CASSLGGGATYEQYF. For the CDR3, the DNA is TGTGCCAGCAGCTTAGGTGGGGGGGCGACCTACGAGCAGTACTTC. Full variable domain (outside the CDR3, taken from reference TRBV7-8 and TRBJ2-7): GAGVSQSPRYKVAKRGQDVALRCDPISGHVSLFWYQQALGQGPEFLTYFQNEAQLDKSGLPSDRFFAERPEGSVSTLKIQRTQQEDSAVYLCASSLGGGATYEQYFGPGTRLTVT.

The V call is TRBV7-9, the J call TRBJ1-1; maybe TRBD1 (6 bases). The V end was cut by 2 bases, the J end by 0 bases, with 13 bases between. Germline lookup yields CDR1 SEHNR and CDR2 FQNEAQ (reference sequence). CDR3 length: 16 residues. The CDR3 DNA sequence: TGTGCCAGCAGCTTAAAGGCAGGGGATATGAACACTGAAGCTTTCTTT. Protein: CASSLKAGDMNTEAFF. Based on the CDR3 plus reference TRBV7-9 and TRBJ1-1, the full variable domain is DTGVSQNPRHKITKRGQNVTFRCDPISEHNRLYWYRQTLGQGPEFLTYFQNEAQLEKSRLLSDRFSAERPKGSFSTLEIQRTEQGDSAMYLCASSLKAGDMNTEAFFGQGTRLTVV.

The chain carries TRBV5-4 and TRBJ2-3; D unresolved. The CDR3 is 15 residues long. Germline assignment: CDR1 SGHNT and CDR2 YYREEE (reference sequence). Trimming cost V 4 bases and J 3 bases, with 15 bases left between them. CDR3 in DNA: TGTGCCAGCAGCACCGACACGTCTTCTACAGATACGCAGTATTTT. It yields the protein CASSTDTSSTDTQYF. The complete variable domain, with remaining parts taken from reference TRBV5-4 and TRBJ2-3, reads ETGVTQSPTHLIKTRGQQVTLRCSSQSGHNTVSWYQQALGQGPQFIFQYYREEENGRGNFPPRFSGLQFPNYSSELNVNALELDDSALYLCASSTDTSSTDTQYFGPGTRLTVL.

This clone has a handful of counts. The chain uses TRBV21-1 and TRBJ1-5. TRBV21-1 is an annotated pseudogene. The CDR3 runs 17 residues. The CDR3: CASSKQSQNDRYQPQHF. The CDR3 DNA is TGTGCCAGCAGCAAACAATCCCAAAACGATCGGTATCAGCCCCAGCATTTT.

A single count supports this clone. The chain recombines TRBV3-1 (or the pseudogene TRBV3-2) with TRBJ1-1; D is possibly TRBD1 (5 bases). From germline, CDR1 is LGHDT and CDR2 YNNKEL (reference sequence). Between the trimmed V and J ends, which lost 2 bases and 0 bases, there was a span of 13 bases. This CDR3 has 16 residues. Here the CDR3 reads CASSQITGGLNTEAFF. The CDR3 region has the DNA TGTGCCAGCAGCCAAATCACCGGGGGACTGAACACTGAAGCTTTCTTT.

The chain carries TRBV24-1 and TRBJ2-1, with 12 bases lining up with TRBD2. Germline V gene data show CDR1 as KGHDR and CDR2 as SFDVKD. With 0 bases clipped from V and 8 bases from J, the junction kept 4 bases outside the gene matches. The CDR3 has 16 amino acids. CDR3 DNA sequence: TGTGCCACCAGTGATTTGGGGGCTAGCGGGGGGGATGAGCAGTTCTTC. Translating gives CATSDLGASGGDEQFF.

The chain links TRBV3-1 (or the pseudogene TRBV3-2) to TRBJ1-2; maybe TRBD1 (5 bases). CDR1 and CDR2 from the germline V gene are LGHDT and YNNKEL (reference sequence). The V gene lost 6 bases and the J gene lost 5 bases, with 10 bases spanning the gap. The CDR3 extends over 12 amino acids. The CDR3 region is CASSRTGYGYTF. The CDR3, as DNA: TGTGCCAGCAGTCGAACAGGTTATGGCTACACCTTC.

The V gene is TRBV10-3, the J gene TRBJ2-7, with 11 positions matching TRBD1. The germline CDR1 and CDR2 sequences are ENHRY and SYGVKD. The CDR3 covers 14 residues. V lost 3 bases and J lost 5; bases outside the gene matches: 3. The CDR3 DNA is TGTGCCATCAGTGAACCGGGACAGGGGGACGAGCAGTACGTC. Its protein is CAISEPGQGDEQYV.

The rearrangement joins TRBV7-8 to TRBJ2-6, with D perhaps matching TRBD2 (6 bases). CDR1 SGHVS and CDR2 FQNEAQ come from the germline V gene. Trimming removed 4 bases at V and 1 base at J, with 11 bases between. This CDR3 has 16 residues. The CDR3 loop reads CASSSPGRSGANVLTF. The CDR3 DNA reads TGTGCCAGCAGCTCCCCGGGGAGGTCTGGGGCCAACGTCCTGACTTTC.

V is TRBV4-1 and J is TRBJ2-3, with D uncertain. The CDR3 consists of 15 residues. The V gene's germline CDR1 is MGHRA and CDR2 YSYEKL. Trimming cost V 1 base and J 5 bases, with 13 bases left between them. In DNA form, the CDR3 reads TGCGCCAGCAGCCAAGGGCGTAGCATGGGAGATACGCAGTATTTT. As protein: CASSQGRSMGDTQYF.

J is TRBJ1-1 and V is TRBV28, with D unresolved. The CDR3 runs to 12 residues. V gave up 2 bases and J gave up 1 base, with 2 bases separating them. CDR1 and CDR2 (germline): MDHEN, SYDVKM. The CDR3 here is CASSLQNTEAFF. The DNA for the CDR3 is TGTGCCAGCAGTTTACAGAACACTGAAGCTTTCTTT.

The chain joins TRBV28 to TRBJ1-2; 9 nucleotides agree with TRBD1. Trimming cost V 4 bases and J 6 bases; bases outside gene matches: 6. The germline CDR1 and CDR2 sequences are MDHEN and SYDVKM. This CDR3 is 14 amino acids long. In nucleotides, the CDR3 is TGTGCCAGCAGTTCCCCGGGACAGGGAGATGGCTACACCTTC. It yields the protein CASSSPGQGDGYTF.

The gene calls are TRBV2 and TRBJ2-3, with 12 nucleotides matching TRBD2. The V segment lost 6 bases and the J segment 7 bases; nucleotides outside the gene matches: 11. This CDR3 is built from 16 residues. Germline CDR1 is SNHLY and CDR2 is FYNNEI. In DNA, the CDR3 is TGTGCCAGCAGCCCAGGACTAGCGGGGATTTTTAATACGCAGTATTTT. Residues: CASSPGLAGIFNTQYF.